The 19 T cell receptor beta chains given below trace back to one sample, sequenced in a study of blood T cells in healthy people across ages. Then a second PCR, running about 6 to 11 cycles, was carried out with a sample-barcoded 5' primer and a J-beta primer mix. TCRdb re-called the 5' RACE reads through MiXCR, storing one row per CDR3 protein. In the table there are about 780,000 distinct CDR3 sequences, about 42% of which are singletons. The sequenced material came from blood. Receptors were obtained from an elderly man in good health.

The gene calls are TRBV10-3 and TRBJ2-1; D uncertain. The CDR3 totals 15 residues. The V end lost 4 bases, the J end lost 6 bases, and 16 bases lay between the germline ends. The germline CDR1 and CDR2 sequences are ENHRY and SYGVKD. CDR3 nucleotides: TGTGCCATCAGTGGGGCGACGCAATGGGTCAATGAGCAGTTCTTC. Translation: CAISGATQWVNEQFF.

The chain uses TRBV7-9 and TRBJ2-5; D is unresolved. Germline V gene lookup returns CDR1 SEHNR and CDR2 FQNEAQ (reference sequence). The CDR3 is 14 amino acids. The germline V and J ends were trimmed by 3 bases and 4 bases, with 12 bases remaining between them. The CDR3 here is CASSFVGLGETQYF. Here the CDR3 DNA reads TGTGCCAGCAGCTTTGTTGGCCTGGGAGAGACCCAGTACTTC.

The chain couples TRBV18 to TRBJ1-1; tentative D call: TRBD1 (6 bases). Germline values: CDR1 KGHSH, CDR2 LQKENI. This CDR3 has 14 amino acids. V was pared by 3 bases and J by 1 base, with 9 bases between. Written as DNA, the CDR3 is TGTGCCAGCTCACCCGGACAGCAGAACACTGAAGCTTTCTTT. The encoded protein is CASSPGQQNTEAFF.

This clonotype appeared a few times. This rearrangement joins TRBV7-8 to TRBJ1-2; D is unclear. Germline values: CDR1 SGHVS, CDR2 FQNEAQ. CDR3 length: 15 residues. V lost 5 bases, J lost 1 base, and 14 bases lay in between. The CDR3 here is CASSPTGRGNYGYTF. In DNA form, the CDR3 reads TGTGCCAGCAGCCCTACCGGACGGGGTAACTATGGCTACACCTTC.

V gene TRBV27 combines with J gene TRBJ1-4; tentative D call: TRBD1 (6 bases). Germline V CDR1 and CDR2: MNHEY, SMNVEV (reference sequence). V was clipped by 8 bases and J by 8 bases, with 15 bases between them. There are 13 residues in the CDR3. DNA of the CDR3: TGTGCCAGCCATACAGGGAGGGGAGAAAAACTGTTTTTT. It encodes CASHTGRGEKLFF.

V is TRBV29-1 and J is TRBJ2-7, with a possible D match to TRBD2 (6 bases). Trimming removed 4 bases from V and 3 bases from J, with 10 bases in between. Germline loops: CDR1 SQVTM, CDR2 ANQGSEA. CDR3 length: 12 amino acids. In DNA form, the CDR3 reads TGCAGCGTTGGGCCAGCGGGCTACGAGCAGTACTTC. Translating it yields CSVGPAGYEQYF.

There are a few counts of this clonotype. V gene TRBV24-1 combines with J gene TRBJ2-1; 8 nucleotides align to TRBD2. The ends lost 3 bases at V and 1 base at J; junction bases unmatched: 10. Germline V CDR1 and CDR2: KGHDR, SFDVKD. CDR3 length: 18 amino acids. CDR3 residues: CATSDPLTSGVSYNEQFF. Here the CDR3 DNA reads TGTGCCACCAGTGATCCCCTAACTAGCGGAGTTTCCTACAATGAGCAGTTCTTC.

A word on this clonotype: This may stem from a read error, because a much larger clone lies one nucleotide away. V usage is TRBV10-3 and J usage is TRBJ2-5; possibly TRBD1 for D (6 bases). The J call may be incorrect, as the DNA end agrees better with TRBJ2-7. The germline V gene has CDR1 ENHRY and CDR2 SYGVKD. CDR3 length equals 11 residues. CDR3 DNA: TGTGCCGTCAGTTCAGGGGACGAGCAGTACTTC. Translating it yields CAVSSGDEQYF.

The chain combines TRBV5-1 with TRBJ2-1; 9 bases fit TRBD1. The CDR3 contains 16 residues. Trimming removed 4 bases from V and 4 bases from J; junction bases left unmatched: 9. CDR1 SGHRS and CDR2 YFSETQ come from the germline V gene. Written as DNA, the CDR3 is TGCGCCAGCAGCGCGGTGGGGACAGGGATATACAATGAGCAGTTCTTC. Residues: CASSAVGTGIYNEQFF. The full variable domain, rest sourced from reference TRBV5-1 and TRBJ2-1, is KAGVTQTPRYLIKTRGQQVTLSCSPISGHRSVSWYQQTPGQGLQFLFEYFSETQRNKGNFPGRFSGRQFSNSRSEMNVSTLELGDSALYLCASSAVGTGIYNEQFFGPGTRLTVL.

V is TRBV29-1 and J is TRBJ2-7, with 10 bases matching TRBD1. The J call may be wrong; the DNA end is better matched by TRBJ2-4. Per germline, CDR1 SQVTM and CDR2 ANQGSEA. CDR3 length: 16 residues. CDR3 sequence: CSVDGTGVGGRNIQYF. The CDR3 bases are TGCAGCGTTGACGGGACAGGGGTCGGGGGGAGGAACATTCAGTACTTC.

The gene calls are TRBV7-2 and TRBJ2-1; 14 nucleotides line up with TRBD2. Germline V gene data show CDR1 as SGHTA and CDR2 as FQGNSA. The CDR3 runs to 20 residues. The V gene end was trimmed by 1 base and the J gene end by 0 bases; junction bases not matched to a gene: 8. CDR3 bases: TGTGCCAGCAGCTTAGTTGGGACTAGCGGGAGCCCGAGCTCCTACAATGAGCAGTTCTTC. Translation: CASSLVGTSGSPSSYNEQFF.

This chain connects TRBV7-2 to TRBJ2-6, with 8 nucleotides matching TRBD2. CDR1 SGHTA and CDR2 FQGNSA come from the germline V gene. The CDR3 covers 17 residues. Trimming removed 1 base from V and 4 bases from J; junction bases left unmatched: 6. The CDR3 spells CASSLVGGRSGANVLTF. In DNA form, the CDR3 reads TGTGCCAGCAGCTTAGTTGGCGGGAGGTCCGGGGCCAACGTCCTGACTTTC.

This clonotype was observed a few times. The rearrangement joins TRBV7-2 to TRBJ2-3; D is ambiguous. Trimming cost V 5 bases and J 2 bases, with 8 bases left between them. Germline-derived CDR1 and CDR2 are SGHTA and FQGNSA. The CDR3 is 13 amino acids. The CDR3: CASSPLFTDTQYF. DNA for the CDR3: TGTGCCAGCAGCCCCTTATTCACAGATACGCAGTATTTT. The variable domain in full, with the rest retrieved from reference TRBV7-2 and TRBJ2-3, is GAGVSQSPSNKVTEKGKDVELRCDPISGHTALYWYRQSLGQGLEFLIYFQGNSAPDKSGLPSDRFSAERTGGSVSTLTIQRTQQEDSAVYLCASSPLFTDTQYFGPGTRLTVL.

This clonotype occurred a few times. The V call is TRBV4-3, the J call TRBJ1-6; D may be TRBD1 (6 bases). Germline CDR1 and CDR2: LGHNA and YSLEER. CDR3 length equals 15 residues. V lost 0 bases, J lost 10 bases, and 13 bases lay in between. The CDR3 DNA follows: TGCGCCAGCAGCCAAGATCCGGCAGGGGTCTCACCCCTCCACTTT. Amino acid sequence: CASSQDPAGVSPLHF.

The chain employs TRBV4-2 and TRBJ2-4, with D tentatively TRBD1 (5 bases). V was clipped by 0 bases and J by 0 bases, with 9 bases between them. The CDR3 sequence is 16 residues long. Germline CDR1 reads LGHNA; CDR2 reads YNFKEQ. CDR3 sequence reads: CASSQDRQIAKNIQYF. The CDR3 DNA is TGTGCCAGCAGCCAAGATCGACAGATAGCCAAAAACATTCAGTACTTC.

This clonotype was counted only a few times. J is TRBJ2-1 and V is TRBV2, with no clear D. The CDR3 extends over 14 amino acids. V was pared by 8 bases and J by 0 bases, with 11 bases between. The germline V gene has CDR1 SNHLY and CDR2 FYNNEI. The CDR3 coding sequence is TGTGCCAGCGTCCTACTGAGCTCCTACAATGAGCAGTTCTTC. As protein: CASVLLSSYNEQFF.

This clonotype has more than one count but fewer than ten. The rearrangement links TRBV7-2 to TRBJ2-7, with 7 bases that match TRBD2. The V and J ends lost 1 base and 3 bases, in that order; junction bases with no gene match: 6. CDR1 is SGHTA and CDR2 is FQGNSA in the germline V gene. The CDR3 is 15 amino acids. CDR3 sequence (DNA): TGTGCCAGCAGCTTAGAGCGGGGAAACGTCTACGAGCAGTACTTC. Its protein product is CASSLERGNVYEQYF.

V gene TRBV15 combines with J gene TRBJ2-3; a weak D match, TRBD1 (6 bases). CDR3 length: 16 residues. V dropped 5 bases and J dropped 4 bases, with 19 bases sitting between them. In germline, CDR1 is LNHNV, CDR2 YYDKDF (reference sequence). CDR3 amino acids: CATSVSSVGAPDTQYF. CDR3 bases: TGTGCCACCAGCGTTAGTAGCGTGGGGGCGCCAGATACGCAGTATTTT. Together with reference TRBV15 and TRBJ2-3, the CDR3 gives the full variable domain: DAMVIQNPRYQVTQFGKPVTLSCSQTLNHNVMYWYQQKSSQAPKLLFHYYDKDFNNEADTPDNFQSRRPNTSFCFLDIRSPGLGDTAMYLCATSVSSVGAPDTQYFGPGTRLTVL.

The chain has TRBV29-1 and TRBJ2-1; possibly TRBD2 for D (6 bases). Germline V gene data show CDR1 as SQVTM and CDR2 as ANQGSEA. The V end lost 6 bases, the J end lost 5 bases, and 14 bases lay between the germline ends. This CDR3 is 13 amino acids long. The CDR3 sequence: CSVKGLTNNEQFF. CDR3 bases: TGCAGCGTCAAAGGACTAACCAACAATGAGCAGTTCTTC.